One sample yielded the 2 T cell receptor beta chains listed below, sequenced in a study of blood T cell repertoires in COVID-19. Assay: immunoSEQ multiplex PCR; the TCRdb copy retains only in-frame clones and omits some. The data hold around 89,000 clones, with nearly 90% observed a single time. The sequenced sample was peripheral blood. All receptors derive from a man aged 45-65 years with acute or convalescent COVID-19.

V gene TRBV28 combines with J gene TRBJ2-3, with D possibly TRBD2 on 5 matching bases. This CDR3 region has 16 residues. The V gene lost 4 bases and the J gene lost 0 bases, with 14 bases spanning the gap. The V gene's germline CDR1 is MDHEN and CDR2 SYDVKM. CDR3: CASSSVWGDSTDTQYF. CDR3 nucleotides: TGTGCCAGCAGTTCGGTCTGGGGAGATAGCACAGATACGCAGTATTTT.

The V gene is TRBV5-8, the J gene TRBJ1-3; 7 bases fit TRBD1. The CDR3 covers 14 residues. The V segment lost 10 bases and the J segment 1 base; nucleotides outside the gene matches: 8. Germline values: CDR1 SGHTS, CDR2 YDEGEE. The CDR3 bases are TGTGCCGGACACAGGGGCTCGTCTGGAAACACCATATATTTT. Protein sequence: CAGHRGSSGNTIYF.